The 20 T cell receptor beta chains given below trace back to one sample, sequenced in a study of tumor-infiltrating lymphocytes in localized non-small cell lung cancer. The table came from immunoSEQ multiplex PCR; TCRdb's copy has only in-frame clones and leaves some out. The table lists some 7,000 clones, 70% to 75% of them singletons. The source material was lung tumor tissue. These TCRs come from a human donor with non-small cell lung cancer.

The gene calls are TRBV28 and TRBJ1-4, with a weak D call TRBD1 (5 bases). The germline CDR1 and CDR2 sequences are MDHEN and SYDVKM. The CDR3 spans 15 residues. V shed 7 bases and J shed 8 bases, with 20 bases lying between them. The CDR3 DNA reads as TGTGCCAGCACCCTCGAGGGGAGCCGCAGGGAAAAACTGTTTTTT. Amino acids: CASTLEGSRREKLFF. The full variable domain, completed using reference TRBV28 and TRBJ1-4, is DVKVTQSSRYLVKRTGEKVFLECVQDMDHENMFWYRQDPGLGLRLIYFSYDVKMKEKGDIPEGYSVSREKKERFSLILESASTNQTSMYLCASTLEGSRREKLFFGSGTQLSVL.

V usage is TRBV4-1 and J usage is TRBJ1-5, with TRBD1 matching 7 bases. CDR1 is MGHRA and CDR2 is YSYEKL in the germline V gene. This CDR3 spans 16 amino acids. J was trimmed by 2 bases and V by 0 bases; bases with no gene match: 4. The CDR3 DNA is TGCGCCAGCAGCCAAGAAGGGGGCTTGGGCAATCAGCCCCAGCATTTT. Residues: CASSQEGGLGNQPQHF.

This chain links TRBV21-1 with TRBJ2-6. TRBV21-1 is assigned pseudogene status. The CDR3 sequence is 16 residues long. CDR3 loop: CASSKAKGSRANVLTF. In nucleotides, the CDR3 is TGTGCCAGCAGCAAAGCGAAGGGCAGTAGGGCCAACGTCCTGACTTTC.

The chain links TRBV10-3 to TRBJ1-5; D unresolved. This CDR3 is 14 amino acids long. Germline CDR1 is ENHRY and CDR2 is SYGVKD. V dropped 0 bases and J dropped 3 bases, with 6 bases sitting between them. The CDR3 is CAISESTPNQPQHF. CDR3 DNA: TGTGCCATCAGTGAGTCGACCCCCAATCAGCCCCAGCATTTT.

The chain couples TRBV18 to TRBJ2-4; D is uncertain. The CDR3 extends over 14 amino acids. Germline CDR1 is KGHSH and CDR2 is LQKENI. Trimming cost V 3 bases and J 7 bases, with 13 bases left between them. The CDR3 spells CASSPPSQANIQYF. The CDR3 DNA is TGTGCCAGCTCACCGCCCTCCCAGGCGAACATTCAGTACTTC.

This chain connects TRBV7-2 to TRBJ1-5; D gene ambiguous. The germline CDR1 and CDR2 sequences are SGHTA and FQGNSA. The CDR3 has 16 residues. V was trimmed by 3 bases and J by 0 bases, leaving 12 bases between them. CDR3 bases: TGTGCCAGCAGCTTCGGAGGGATCTATAGCAATCAGCCCCAGCATTTT. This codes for CASSFGGIYSNQPQHF.

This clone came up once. The chain's CDR3 is CASSFPREGGMTGELFF. The CDR3 coding sequence is TGTGCCAGCAGTTTCCCTAGGGAAGGGGGCATGACCGGGGAGCTGTTTTTT. The chain links TRBV28 to TRBJ2-2, with 7 bases that match TRBD1. The V segment lost 3 bases and the J segment 5 bases; nucleotides outside the gene matches: 12. The CDR3 covers 17 residues. CDR1 and CDR2 from the germline V gene are MDHEN and SYDVKM.

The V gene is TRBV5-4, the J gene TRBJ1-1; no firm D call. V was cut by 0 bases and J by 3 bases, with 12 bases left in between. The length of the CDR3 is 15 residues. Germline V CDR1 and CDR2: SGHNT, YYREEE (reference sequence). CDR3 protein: CASSLEGPGDTEAFF. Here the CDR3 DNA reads TGTGCCAGCAGCTTGGAAGGGCCCGGGGACACTGAAGCTTTCTTT. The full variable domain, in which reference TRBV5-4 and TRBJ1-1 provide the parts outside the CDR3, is ETGVTQSPTHLIKTRGQQVTLRCSSQSGHNTVSWYQQALGQGPQFIFQYYREEENGRGNFPPRFSGLQFPNYSSELNVNALELDDSALYLCASSLEGPGDTEAFFGQGTRLTVV.

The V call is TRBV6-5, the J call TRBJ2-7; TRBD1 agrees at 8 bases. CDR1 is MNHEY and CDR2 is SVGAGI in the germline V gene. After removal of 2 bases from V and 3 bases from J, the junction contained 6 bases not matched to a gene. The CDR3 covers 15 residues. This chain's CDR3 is CASSYGSGGGYEQYF. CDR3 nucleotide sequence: TGTGCCAGCAGTTACGGTTCAGGGGGCGGCTACGAGCAGTACTTC.

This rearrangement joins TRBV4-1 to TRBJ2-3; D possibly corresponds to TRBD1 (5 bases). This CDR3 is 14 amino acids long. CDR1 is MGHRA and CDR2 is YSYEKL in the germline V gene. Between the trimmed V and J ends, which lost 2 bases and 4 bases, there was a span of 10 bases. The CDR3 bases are TGCGCCAGCAGCCAAAAGCAGGGTTCAGATACGCAGTATTTT. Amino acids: CASSQKQGSDTQYF.

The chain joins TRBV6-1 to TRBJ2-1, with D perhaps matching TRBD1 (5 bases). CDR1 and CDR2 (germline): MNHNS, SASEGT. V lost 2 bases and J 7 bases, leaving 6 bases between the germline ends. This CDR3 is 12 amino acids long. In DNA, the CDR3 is TGTGCCAGCAGTGAACAGGGAAATGAGCAGTTCTTC. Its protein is CASSEQGNEQFF.

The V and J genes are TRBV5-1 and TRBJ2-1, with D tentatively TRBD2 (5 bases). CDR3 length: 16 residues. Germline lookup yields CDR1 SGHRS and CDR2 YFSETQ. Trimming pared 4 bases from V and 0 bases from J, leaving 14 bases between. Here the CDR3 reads CASSASLVSSYNEQFF. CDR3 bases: TGCGCCAGCAGCGCCTCACTAGTCTCCTCCTACAATGAGCAGTTCTTC.

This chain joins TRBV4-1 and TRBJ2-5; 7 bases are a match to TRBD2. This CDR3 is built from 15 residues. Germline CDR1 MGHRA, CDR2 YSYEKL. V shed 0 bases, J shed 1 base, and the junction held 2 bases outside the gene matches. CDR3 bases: TGCGCCAGCAGCCAAGATTGGACTAGCCAAGAGACCCAGTACTTC. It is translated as CASSQDWTSQETQYF.

The CDR3 sequence is CASSYTRDEAFF. The CDR3 DNA is TGTGCCAGCAGTTACACGAGAGATGAAGCTTTCTTT. The V gene is TRBV6-5, the J gene TRBJ1-1; D remains unclear. This CDR3 is built from 12 residues. V lost 2 bases and J 7 bases, leaving 8 bases between the germline ends. Germline CDR1 reads MNHEY; CDR2 reads SVGAGI.

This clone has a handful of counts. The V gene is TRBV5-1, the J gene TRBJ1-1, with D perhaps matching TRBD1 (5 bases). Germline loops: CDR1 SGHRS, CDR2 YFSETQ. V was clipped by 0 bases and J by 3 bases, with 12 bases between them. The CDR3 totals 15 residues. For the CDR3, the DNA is TGCGCCAGCAGCTTGGTAGGGGATGGGTACACTGAAGCTTTCTTT. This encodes CASSLVGDGYTEAFF.

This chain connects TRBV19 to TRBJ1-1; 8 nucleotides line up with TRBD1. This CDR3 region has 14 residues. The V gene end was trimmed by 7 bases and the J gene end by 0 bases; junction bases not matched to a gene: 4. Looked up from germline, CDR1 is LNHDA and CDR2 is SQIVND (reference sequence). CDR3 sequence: CASTGGPVNTEAFF. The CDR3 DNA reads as TGTGCCAGTACAGGGGGCCCAGTGAACACTGAAGCTTTCTTT.

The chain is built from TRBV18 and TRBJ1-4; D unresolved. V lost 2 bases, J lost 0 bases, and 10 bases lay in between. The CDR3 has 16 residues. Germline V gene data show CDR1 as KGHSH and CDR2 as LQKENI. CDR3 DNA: TGTGCCAGCTCACCAAGAAAGGAAGCAACTAATGAAAAACTGTTTTTT. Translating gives CASSPRKEATNEKLFF.

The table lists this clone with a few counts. The DNA for the CDR3 is TGTGCCAGCAGCCCGGAAGGGGGCTGGGACACTGAAGCTTTCTTT. It codes for CASSPEGGWDTEAFF. The chain joins TRBV7-8 to TRBJ1-1; 7 bases align to TRBD1. The CDR3 runs to 15 residues. Germline CDR1 and CDR2: SGHVS and FQNEAQ. J gave up 3 bases and V 5 bases, and 9 bases lay outside the gene matches. The full variable domain, its missing parts supplied by reference TRBV7-8 and TRBJ1-1, is GAGVSQSPRYKVAKRGQDVALRCDPISGHVSLFWYQQALGQGPEFLTYFQNEAQLDKSGLPSDRFFAERPEGSVSTLKIQRTQQEDSAVYLCASSPEGGWDTEAFFGQGTRLTVV.

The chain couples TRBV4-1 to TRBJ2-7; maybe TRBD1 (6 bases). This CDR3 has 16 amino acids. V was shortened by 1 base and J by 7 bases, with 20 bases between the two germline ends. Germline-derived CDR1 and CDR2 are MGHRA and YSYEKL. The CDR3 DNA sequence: TGCGCCAGCAGCCAAGCCGAAGGATACAGGGTCGGGGAGCAGTACTTC. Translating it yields CASSQAEGYRVGEQYF.

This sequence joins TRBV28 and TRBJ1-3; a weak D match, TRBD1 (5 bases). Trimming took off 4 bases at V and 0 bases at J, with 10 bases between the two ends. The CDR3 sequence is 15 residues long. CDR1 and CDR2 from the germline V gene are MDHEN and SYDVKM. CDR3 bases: TGTGCCAGCAGTTGGACACCCCTCTCTGGAAACACCATATATTTT. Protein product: CASSWTPLSGNTIYF.